The rows below give T cell receptor beta chains drawn from one sample of a study of radiation and T cells in renal cell carcinoma. Method: immunoSEQ multiplex PCR; TCRdb's copy keeps in-frame clones and lacks some. Of just over 95,000 clones listed, more than 65% were seen once; the top ten hold 6.5% to 8%. Sequencing was performed on blood, taken from a patient whose treatment included radiotherapy and nephrectomy. Every receptor here comes from a man aged 55 to 70 with renal cell carcinoma. Both conserved end residues are trimmed from each CDR3. Rows give clone size only sometimes, using once, few, many, or a class for an expanded clone.

CDR3aa: ASSSENEKLF
len: 10
v_gene: TRBV28
abundance: few
j_gene: TRBJ1-4

CDR3aa: ASSSGDYNEQF
len: 11
v_gene: TRBV7-2
abundance: -
j_gene: TRBJ2-1

CDR3aa: ASSYRGGRTEAF
len: 12
v_gene: TRBV6-6
abundance: -
j_gene: TRBJ1-1

CDR3aa: ASSLAVAGEELF
len: 12
v_gene: TRBV7-6
abundance: -
j_gene: TRBJ2-2

CDR3aa: SAGTAPGYT
len: 9
v_gene: TRBV20-1
abundance: -
j_gene: TRBJ1-2

CDR3aa: ANSTGTQSYEQY
len: 12
v_gene: TRBV4-1
abundance: -
j_gene: TRBJ2-7

CDR3aa: SADGVGGYT
len: 9
v_gene: TRBV20-1
abundance: -
j_gene: TRBJ1-2

CDR3aa: ASSLGQLNILYGYT
len: 14
v_gene: TRBV28
abundance: -
j_gene: TRBJ1-2

CDR3aa: ASSPGLRYEQY
len: 11
v_gene: TRBV11-2
abundance: -
j_gene: TRBJ2-7

CDR3aa: ASTPTGRRPILNYEQY
len: 16
v_gene: TRBV28
abundance: -
j_gene: TRBJ2-7

CDR3aa: ASSQVFRESGAF
len: 12
v_gene: TRBV4-1
abundance: -
j_gene: TRBJ1-1

CDR3aa: ASSLEGEGMDTQY
len: 13
v_gene: TRBV5-4
abundance: -
j_gene: TRBJ2-3

CDR3aa: ASSLGWNQPQH
len: 11
v_gene: TRBV7-9
abundance: -
j_gene: TRBJ1-5

CDR3aa: ASSYPIGQGGDGYT
len: 14
v_gene: TRBV6-6
abundance: -
j_gene: TRBJ1-2

CDR3aa: ASSSLAGAGEQF
len: 12
v_gene: TRBV5-1
abundance: few
j_gene: TRBJ2-1

CDR3aa: ASSPGGGGYEQY
len: 12
v_gene: TRBV18
abundance: -
j_gene: TRBJ2-7

CDR3aa: ASREHGGSSYEQY
len: 13
v_gene: TRBV28
abundance: -
j_gene: TRBJ2-7

CDR3aa: ASSQTSGSGEEQY
len: 13
v_gene: TRBV7-2
abundance: -
j_gene: TRBJ2-7

CDR3aa: ASREGQRESYEQY
len: 13
v_gene: TRBV2
abundance: -
j_gene: TRBJ2-7

CDR3aa: ASSLTMSSYNEQF
len: 13
v_gene: TRBV27
abundance: -
j_gene: TRBJ2-1

CDR3aa: ASSLGRGGTGELF
len: 13
v_gene: TRBV5-1
abundance: -
j_gene: TRBJ2-2

CDR3aa: ASRSTGYLGYEQY
len: 13
v_gene: TRBV28
abundance: -
j_gene: TRBJ2-7

CDR3aa: ASSSRGRGNTIY
len: 12
v_gene: TRBV7-6
abundance: once
j_gene: TRBJ1-3

CDR3aa: ASSEIGGPGSYEQY
len: 14
v_gene: TRBV6-1
abundance: -
j_gene: TRBJ2-7

CDR3aa: AISDRTNTDTQY
len: 12
v_gene: TRBV10-3
abundance: -
j_gene: TRBJ2-3

CDR3aa: ASSQRVGLEQF
len: 11
v_gene: TRBV4-1
abundance: -
j_gene: TRBJ2-1

CDR3aa: ASSRQGVDEKLF
len: 12
v_gene: TRBV2
abundance: -
j_gene: TRBJ1-4

CDR3aa: ASSRGDEQF
len: 9
v_gene: TRBV6-5
abundance: -
j_gene: TRBJ2-1

CDR3aa: ASSRAMQGSYEQY
len: 13
v_gene: TRBV14
abundance: -
j_gene: TRBJ2-7

CDR3aa: ASSYNLELNTEAF
len: 13
v_gene: TRBV6-5
abundance: -
j_gene: TRBJ1-1

CDR3aa: ASSPENPTGAFGGYT
len: 15
v_gene: TRBV9
abundance: -
j_gene: TRBJ1-2

CDR3aa: ASTGSPGHHSGANVLT
len: 16
v_gene: TRBV2
abundance: -
j_gene: TRBJ2-6

CDR3aa: ASSPETGFVQPQH
len: 13
v_gene: TRBV7-8
abundance: -
j_gene: TRBJ1-5

CDR3aa: ASSKAQGSNYGYT
len: 13
v_gene: TRBV21-1
abundance: -
j_gene: TRBJ1-2

CDR3aa: ASSLWPGTGATNEKLF
len: 16
v_gene: TRBV5-1
abundance: -
j_gene: TRBJ1-4

CDR3aa: SVGLAGGGSGELF
len: 13
v_gene: TRBV29-1
abundance: -
j_gene: TRBJ2-2

CDR3aa: ASSQEGMLRDTQY
len: 13
v_gene: TRBV4-1
abundance: few
j_gene: TRBJ2-3

CDR3aa: SVEELGAGKAYEQY
len: 14
v_gene: TRBV29-1
abundance: -
j_gene: TRBJ2-7

CDR3aa: ASSLNPGGRTEAF
len: 13
v_gene: TRBV5-5
abundance: -
j_gene: TRBJ1-1

CDR3aa: ASTEPPPGAKLF
len: 12
v_gene: TRBV19
abundance: -
j_gene: TRBJ1-4